The clone carrying this T cell receptor beta chain was picked up many times. Its target is unknown. The entry originates in a study of early T cells in non-severe SARS-CoV-2 infection. Whole-study context: The study sequenced bulk RNA from unsorted whole blood, with chains unpaired.

Individual cDNA molecules were tagged with unique molecular identifiers, the study reported. TCRdb redid the calling of the 5' RACE reads with MiXCR, one entry per CDR3 protein. The sample holds under 60,000 distinct CDR3 sequences, around 8% seen once. The study, taken as a whole, reports: Matches to VDJdb favored anti-spike CD8 responses and missed private and CD4 specificities.

This sequence originates from an adult who was a healthcare worker with PCR-confirmed SARS-CoV-2 infection or an uninfected control (not recorded which). Material: whole blood.

This chain's CDR3 is CASSFSLGNTEAFF. In DNA form, the CDR3 reads TGTGCCAGCAGCTTTAGCTTAGGGAACACTGAAGCTTTCTTT. This chain connects TRBV7-9 to TRBJ1-1; D gene uncertain. The CDR3 spans 14 residues. V was trimmed by 3 bases and J by 1 base, leaving 9 bases between them. Germline assignment: CDR1 SEHNR and CDR2 FQNEAQ (reference sequence).